These 27 T cell receptor beta chains came from one sample sequenced in a study of beta chain features in type 1 diabetes. These TCRs' antigens remain unknown. Findings of the study overall: In every one of the four CD4+ subsets, TCRB CDR3s were moderately but significantly shorter in Type 1 diabetes patients.

Sequencing targeted expressed TCRB transcripts, as all isolated RNA had been reverse transcribed. Profiled with immunoSEQ multiplex PCR; TCRdb holds only in-frame clones, not every one. This sample carries hundreds of thousands of clones, over 12% of them seen once, and the ten largest clones take approximately 0.043%. Sequences were obtained from naive CD4+ T cells from blood. Receptors were obtained from a man aged 18 to 29 with type 1 diabetes.

The genes are TRBV5-1 and TRBJ2-1; TRBD2 might be the D (6 bases). V lost 0 bases and J 4 bases, leaving 14 bases between the germline ends. CDR3 length: 16 residues. Germline CDR1 is SGHRS and CDR2 is YFSETQ. CDR3: CASSLAGKGLYNEQFF. Written as DNA, the CDR3 is TGCGCCAGCAGCTTGGCCGGGAAGGGACTTTACAATGAGCAGTTCTTC.

The DNA for the CDR3 is TGTCTCGGCGGGAGGGAGCACAATGAGCAGTTCTTC. Protein product: CLGGREHNEQFF. V usage is TRBV30 and J usage is TRBJ2-1; 9 bases map to TRBD2. This CDR3 has 12 amino acids. Per the germline V gene, CDR1 is GTSNPN and CDR2 is SVGIG (reference sequence).

The chain couples TRBV19 to TRBJ2-1, with TRBD2 matching 7 bases. This CDR3 has 16 amino acids. J lost 1 base, V lost 0 bases, and 3 bases had no gene match. The germline gives CDR1 LNHDA, CDR2 SQIVND (reference sequence). The chain's CDR3 is CASSIEGDYSYNEQFF. For the CDR3, the DNA is TGTGCCAGTAGTATAGAAGGGGACTATTCCTACAATGAGCAGTTCTTC. Full variable domain (remainder filled in from reference TRBV19 and TRBJ2-1): DGGITQSPKYLFRKEGQNVTLSCEQNLNHDAMYWYRQDPGQGLRLIYYSQIVNDFQKGDIAEGYSVSREKKESFPLTVTSAQKNPTAFYLCASSIEGDYSYNEQFFGPGTRLTVL.

V usage is TRBV29-1 and J usage is TRBJ2-5, with TRBD2 matching 7 bases. V shed 4 bases, J shed 4 bases, and the junction held 9 bases outside the gene matches. There are 14 residues in the CDR3. Per germline, CDR1 SQVTM and CDR2 ANQGSEA. The CDR3 region has the DNA TGCAGCGTTGGTCCGGCGGGAGTAGGAGAGACCCAGTACTTC. This codes for CSVGPAGVGETQYF.

This clone was counted between two and nine times. The chain uses TRBV12-5 and TRBJ2-3, with 7 bases that match TRBD1. Germline values: CDR1 LGHNT, CDR2 FRNRAP. CDR3 length: 17 amino acids. V lost 3 bases to trimming and J lost 0 bases; unmatched junction nucleotides: 9. The CDR3 sequence is CASGFDRADSSTDTQYF. The CDR3 DNA is TGTGCTAGTGGTTTTGACAGGGCAGATTCTAGCACAGATACGCAGTATTTT.

This clone has just a few counts. J is TRBJ2-3 and V is TRBV30; 8 nucleotides agree with TRBD1. The CDR3 covers 18 residues. CDR1 and CDR2 (germline): GTSNPN, SVGIG (reference sequence). Losses at the gene ends were 4 bases for V and 3 bases for J; bases not matched to a gene: 18. CDR3 sequence: CAWTKRLTGEFKTDTQYF. In DNA, the CDR3 is TGTGCCTGGACCAAAAGACTGACAGGGGAGTTCAAGACAGATACGCAGTATTTT.

The chain couples TRBV30 to TRBJ2-1; D possibly matches TRBD1 or TRBD2 (7 bases each). From germline, CDR1 is GTSNPN and CDR2 SVGIG (reference sequence). The V end lost 7 bases, the J end lost 9 bases, and 16 bases lay between the germline ends. The CDR3 has 12 amino acids. CDR3 nucleotide sequence: TGTGCCTCCAAGGGGGCGGGGGTTGAGCAGTTCTTC. Its protein product is CASKGAGVEQFF.

This clone has a handful of counts. Here the CDR3 DNA reads TGTGCCAGCAGCTTAGACCCGGGACTAGCGGGTCCCACAGATACGCAGTATTTT. It codes for CASSLDPGLAGPTDTQYF. The V and J genes are TRBV5-4 and TRBJ2-3, with 12 nucleotides matching TRBD2. Germline trimming cut 2 bases from V and 2 bases from J; bases unmatched to any gene: 9. Germline V gives CDR1 SGHNT, CDR2 YYREEE (reference sequence). CDR3 length: 18 amino acids.

The V and J genes are TRBV7-2 and TRBJ1-4; unclear D gene. The V gene's germline CDR1 is SGHTA and CDR2 FQGNSA. This CDR3 has 13 residues. Trimming removed 0 bases from V and 8 bases from J, with 7 bases in between. The CDR3 here is CASSLARKEKLFF. The CDR3 nucleotides are TGTGCCAGCAGCTTAGCGCGAAAAGAAAAACTGTTTTTT.

This clone was counted between two and nine times. This chain joins TRBV9 and TRBJ2-4, with 8 positions matching TRBD2. Trimming removed 5 bases from V and 7 bases from J; junction bases left unmatched: 8. The CDR3 extends over 14 amino acids. Germline CDR1 reads SGDLS; CDR2 reads YYNGEE. CDR3 region: CASSNPGLVNIQYF. CDR3 nucleotide sequence: TGTGCCAGCAGTAACCCGGGACTAGTTAACATTCAGTACTTC.

This sequence joins TRBV30 and TRBJ2-1, with a weak D call TRBD2 (6 bases). The CDR3 is 15 residues long. Germline V CDR1 and CDR2: GTSNPN, SVGIG (reference sequence). V lost 0 bases and J lost 8, with 17 bases in between. CDR3 in DNA: TGTGCCTGGAGTGTACATAGCGGAATCCGGGATGAGCAGTTCTTC. Its protein product is CAWSVHSGIRDEQFF.

V usage is TRBV10-2 and J usage is TRBJ1-1; D gene ambiguous. CDR3 length equals 12 residues. V was pared by 9 bases and J by 0 bases, with 8 bases between. Germline values: CDR1 WSHSY, CDR2 SAAADI. CDR3 in DNA: TGCGCCAGTCGGAATTTGAACACTGAAGCTTTCTTT. Its protein is CASRNLNTEAFF.

This clone was seen a handful of times. The chain combines TRBV9 with TRBJ2-7; D unresolved. V dropped 4 bases and J dropped 3 bases, with 14 bases sitting between them. The CDR3 contains 14 residues. Germline CDR1 reads SGDLS; CDR2 reads YYNGEE. Written as DNA, the CDR3 is TGTGCCAGCAGCTCCAGCTATGCCTTCTACGAGCAGTACTTC. It encodes CASSSSYAFYEQYF.

A few counts support this clone. V gene TRBV25-1 combines with J gene TRBJ2-6, with D perhaps matching TRBD2 (5 bases). V was shortened by 3 bases and J by 0 bases, with 6 bases between the two germline ends. Looked up from germline, CDR1 is MGHDK and CDR2 is SYGVNS. The CDR3 extends over 15 amino acids. CDR3 coding DNA: TGTGCCAGCAGTGAGGAGGACTCTGGGGCCAACGTCCTGACTTTC. Translating it yields CASSEEDSGANVLTF.

The chain has TRBV2 and TRBJ1-1, with no clear D. CDR1 and CDR2 (germline): SNHLY, FYNNEI. Trimming removed 8 bases at V and 3 bases at J, with 19 bases between. CDR3 length equals 15 residues. This CDR3 reads CASPPSGVRDTEAFF. CDR3 nucleotides: TGTGCCAGCCCTCCTTCGGGAGTAAGGGACACTGAAGCTTTCTTT. The full variable domain, completed using reference TRBV2 and TRBJ1-1, is EPEVTQTPSHQVTQMGQEVILRCVPISNHLYFYWYRQILGQKVEFLVSFYNNEISEKSEIFDDQFSVERPDGSNFTLKIRSTKLEDSAMYFCASPPSGVRDTEAFFGQGTRLTVV.

Only a few counts were recorded for this clone. In nucleotides, the CDR3 is TGTGCCACCAACAAGGGATCCACCGGGGAGCTGTTTTTT. This codes for CATNKGSTGELFF. V and J are TRBV15 and TRBJ2-2, with D unclear. Germline V gives CDR1 LNHNV, CDR2 YYDKDF (reference sequence). Trimming pared 7 bases from V and 4 bases from J, leaving 10 bases between. The CDR3 runs 13 residues.

This chain uses TRBV7-9 with TRBJ2-1, with 8 bases matching TRBD1. This CDR3 spans 14 amino acids. Trimming took 5 bases from V and 5 from J; bases not matched to a gene: 5. CDR1 is SEHNR, CDR2 FQNEAQ, per germline (reference sequence). CDR3 loop: CASSRDRINNEQFF. CDR3 nucleotide sequence: TGTGCCAGCAGCAGGGACAGGATAAACAATGAGCAGTTCTTC.

The V call is TRBV18, the J call TRBJ2-1; D might be TRBD2 (5 bases). CDR1 and CDR2 from the germline V gene are KGHSH and LQKENI. With 2 bases removed from V and 7 bases from J, the gap between germline ends came to 9 bases. The CDR3 is made up of 13 amino acids. The CDR3 here is CASSPGSSNEQFF. In nucleotides, the CDR3 is TGTGCCAGCTCACCAGGGAGTAGTAATGAGCAGTTCTTC.

This clone was counted only a few times. This rearrangement joins TRBV30 to TRBJ2-3; possibly TRBD1 for D (5 bases). The germline gives CDR1 GTSNPN, CDR2 SVGIG (reference sequence). The CDR3 is made up of 14 amino acids. The V gene lost 4 bases and the J gene lost 4 bases, with 15 bases spanning the gap. CDR3 nucleotide sequence: TGTGCCTGGACCCAAGGGGTAGGGGCAGATACGCAGTATTTT. It yields the protein CAWTQGVGADTQYF.

There are a few counts of this clone. This chain links TRBV5-6 with TRBJ2-4; D is unclear. Trimming removed 5 bases at V and 8 bases at J, with 17 bases between. Germline V CDR1 and CDR2: SGHDT, YYEEEE. This CDR3 is built from 14 residues. The CDR3 loop reads CASSYSPKTDIQYF. The CDR3 bases are TGTGCCAGCAGTTACAGCCCCAAGACGGACATTCAGTACTTC.

This clone was found a few times. In nucleotides, the CDR3 is TGTGCCAGCAGTTTAACAGGGACGGCCTACGAGCAGTACTTC. Protein product: CASSLTGTAYEQYF. J is TRBJ2-7 and V is TRBV28, with D possibly matching TRBD1 (6 bases). Trimming cost V 2 bases and J 2 bases, with 10 bases left between them. The germline gives CDR1 MDHEN, CDR2 SYDVKM. The CDR3 runs 14 residues.

The gene calls are TRBV7-3 and TRBJ2-2; no reliable D call. The CDR3 has 12 amino acids. Trimming removed 5 bases at V and 10 bases at J, with 11 bases between. Germline-derived CDR1 and CDR2 are SGHTA and FQGTGA. The CDR3 spells CASSRPSEELFF. The DNA for the CDR3 is TGTGCCAGCAGCCGCCCGAGTGAGGAGCTGTTTTTT.

Concerning this clone itself: Other DNA sequences in this specimen translate into the identical CDR3. The chain has TRBV30 and TRBJ2-7, with D uncertain. The CDR3 covers 11 residues. Germline V CDR1 and CDR2: GTSNPN, SVGIG (reference sequence). Trimming removed 2 bases at V and 3 bases at J, with 5 bases between. The DNA for the CDR3 is TGTGCCTGGAGTCCCAACTACGAGCAGTACTTC. It codes for CAWSPNYEQYF.

This clone was seen only a few times. J is TRBJ2-3 and V is TRBV29-1; 8 bases line up with TRBD2. Trimming cost V 6 bases and J 2 bases; bases outside gene matches: 7. This CDR3 has 14 residues. Looked up from germline, CDR1 is SQVTM and CDR2 is ANQGSEA. CDR3 DNA: TGCAGCGTCCGAGAGCGGGAGAACACAGATACGCAGTATTTT. It codes for CSVRERENTDTQYF.

The V and J genes are TRBV9 and TRBJ2-7; 9 nucleotides agree with TRBD1. Germline CDR1 SGDLS, CDR2 YYNGEE. J lost 3 bases, V lost 4 bases, and 8 bases had no gene match. The CDR3 consists of 15 residues. The CDR3 DNA sequence: TGTGCCAGCAGCACCGGGACAGGGCGGAACTACGAGCAGTACTTC. Encoded protein: CASSTGTGRNYEQYF.

A word on this clone: In the same sample, other DNA sequences code for this CDR3. The rearrangement joins TRBV30 to TRBJ1-2; no definite D call. The CDR3 extends over 12 amino acids. The germline CDR1 and CDR2 sequences are GTSNPN and SVGIG (reference sequence). Trimming took 2 bases from V and 4 from J, leaving 8 bases between them. The CDR3 is CAWSRGSYGYTF. As DNA, the CDR3 is TGTGCCTGGAGTCGGGGAAGCTATGGCTACACCTTC.

There are a few counts of this clone. The chain combines TRBV2 with TRBJ2-7; D is unclear. Germline values: CDR1 SNHLY, CDR2 FYNNEI. Trimming stripped 2 bases from V and 2 bases from J, with 13 bases between. The length of the CDR3 is 15 residues. The CDR3: CASSELGIRTYEQYF. CDR3 in DNA: TGTGCCAGCAGTGAATTGGGCATCCGTACCTACGAGCAGTACTTC. Variable domain in full (rest from reference TRBV2 and TRBJ2-7): EPEVTQTPSHQVTQMGQEVILRCVPISNHLYFYWYRQILGQKVEFLVSFYNNEISEKSEIFDDQFSVERPDGSNFTLKIRSTKLEDSAMYFCASSELGIRTYEQYFGPGTRLTVT.